The 4 T cell receptor beta chains below were found in one sample sequenced in a study of blood T cell repertoires in COVID-19. Profiling relied on immunoSEQ multiplex PCR, and the TCRdb table lists in-frame clones only, not all of them. The sample lists just over 350,000 clones, roughly 90% occurring once. Sequencing was done on a sample of PBMCs or T cells enriched from blood (not recorded which). The receptor set was obtained from a woman aged 25 to 39 who had recovered from COVID-19.

The chain links TRBV6-5 to TRBJ1-4; D perhaps matches TRBD1 (6 bases). Trimming left V 5 bases short and J 1 base short, with 11 bases between. The CDR3 totals 15 residues. Germline V gives CDR1 MNHEY, CDR2 SVGAGI. For the CDR3, the DNA is TGTGCCAGCAGTCTCGTACAGGGAACTAATGAAAAACTGTTTTTT. Protein: CASSLVQGTNEKLFF.

CDR3 amino acids: CAISVRDTYNEQFF. The DNA of the CDR3 is TGTGCCATCAGTGTCCGGGACACTTACAATGAGCAGTTCTTC. The gene calls are TRBV10-3 and TRBJ2-1; D possibly corresponds to TRBD1 (6 bases). The V and J ends lost 4 bases and 4 bases respectively, with 11 bases between them. The CDR3 has 14 residues. Germline V lookup: CDR1 ENHRY, CDR2 SYGVKD.

This clone occurred once. The genes are TRBV10-3 and TRBJ2-5, with 13 nucleotides matching TRBD2. J was trimmed by 5 bases and V by 6 bases; bases with no gene match: 6. The germline gives CDR1 ENHRY, CDR2 SYGVKD. CDR3 length: 15 residues. CDR3 loop: CAIRAGTSGVETQYF. The CDR3 DNA reads as TGTGCCATCAGAGCCGGGACTAGCGGGGTGGAGACCCAGTACTTC.

The V and J genes are TRBV6-5 and TRBJ1-1, with 7 bases aligning to TRBD1. V lost 6 bases and J lost 5; bases outside the gene matches: 6. Germline CDR1 reads MNHEY; CDR2 reads SVGAGI. The CDR3 spans 13 residues. For the CDR3, the DNA is TGTGCCAGCAGAACGACAGGGCTAACTGAAGCTTTCTTT. Translation: CASRTTGLTEAFF.